The next 22 T cell receptor beta chains were all read from a single sample in a study of T cell responses to AZD1222 COVID-19 vaccine. Only in-frame clones appear in the TCRdb table, and some are missing; sequencing was by immunoSEQ multiplex PCR. The sample includes almost 70,000 clones, over 80% seen only once; the top ten take approximately 23%. Sequencing was performed on peripheral blood, taken 28 days after the second AZD1222 dose. The source is an adult who received the AZD1222 COVID-19 vaccine.

The chain combines TRBV30 with TRBJ1-5; D is undetermined. The germline V gene encodes CDR1 GTSNPN and CDR2 SVGIG (reference sequence). The V end lost 0 bases, the J end lost 5 bases, and 8 bases lay between the germline ends. This CDR3 region has 13 residues. CDR3 DNA sequence: TGTGCCTGGAGTGTCCTAGGCTATCAGCCCCAGCATTTT. Its protein is CAWSVLGYQPQHF.

The rearrangement joins TRBV4-1 to TRBJ1-2, with 7 bases that match TRBD1. The CDR3 extends over 14 amino acids. V lost 2 bases, J lost 7 bases, and 7 bases stayed unmatched. CDR1 and CDR2 (germline): MGHRA, YSYEKL. The CDR3 bases are TGCGCCAGCAGCCAATCGACAGGGTCCACTGGCTACACCTTC. Its translation is CASSQSTGSTGYTF.

The chain recombines TRBV6-5 with TRBJ1-1, with D tentatively TRBD1 (5 bases). Trimming stripped 0 bases from V and 0 bases from J, with 11 bases between. This CDR3 is 16 amino acids long. Per germline, CDR1 MNHEY and CDR2 SVGAGI. This chain's CDR3 is CASSYSWKGMNTEAFF. The CDR3 coding sequence is TGTGCCAGCAGTTACTCGTGGAAGGGGATGAACACTGAAGCTTTCTTT.

V gene TRBV19 combines with J gene TRBJ2-5, with 10 bases matching TRBD2. Unmatched junction bases numbered 7, after V lost 1 base and J lost 5 bases. The germline CDR1 and CDR2 sequences are LNHDA and SQIVND (reference sequence). This CDR3 has 16 residues. In DNA, the CDR3 is TGTGCCAGTAGTATAGTCTCGAGCGGGAGGGAGGAGACCCAGTACTTC. It codes for CASSIVSSGREETQYF.

The chain is built from TRBV6-5 and TRBJ1-2, with a tentative D call TRBD1 (5 bases). The CDR3 covers 13 residues. Trimming removed 8 bases from V and 7 bases from J, with 17 bases in between. Per germline, CDR1 MNHEY and CDR2 SVGAGI. The CDR3 spells CASFPSGGRGYTF. The DNA of the CDR3 is TGTGCCAGCTTCCCCTCGGGGGGACGTGGCTACACCTTC.

This rearrangement joins TRBV3-1 (or the pseudogene TRBV3-2) to TRBJ1-6, with TRBD1 identical over 8 bases. CDR1 and CDR2 (germline): LGHDT, YNNKEL (reference sequence). The CDR3 extends over 13 amino acids. The trim removed 4 bases at V and 10 bases at J, leaving 3 bases unmatched. The CDR3: CASSRGQGSPLHF. The CDR3 nucleotides are TGTGCCAGCAGCCGTGGACAGGGATCACCCCTCCACTTT.

This chain uses TRBV6-5 with TRBJ2-3; D is perhaps TRBD1 (5 bases). V was clipped by 4 bases and J by 7 bases, with 9 bases between them. This CDR3 has 12 residues. CDR1 and CDR2 from the germline V gene are MNHEY and SVGAGI. The CDR3 loop reads CASSWGENTQYF. For the CDR3, the DNA is TGTGCCAGCAGTTGGGGCGAGAATACGCAGTATTTT.

The table lists this clone with a few counts. This chain uses TRBV19 with TRBJ1-5; tentative D call: TRBD1 (6 bases). The CDR3 totals 15 residues. Per germline, CDR1 LNHDA and CDR2 SQIVND (reference sequence). The germline V and J ends were trimmed by 8 bases and 4 bases, with 18 bases remaining between them. The CDR3 spells CASHRAGGLNQPQHF. DNA of the CDR3: TGTGCCAGTCACAGGGCGGGGGGCTTGAATCAGCCCCAGCATTTT.

V usage is TRBV11-2 and J usage is TRBJ2-7, with no clear D. Trimming stripped 8 bases from V and 2 bases from J, with 7 bases between. The CDR3 loop spans 11 amino acids. Germline CDR1 SGHAT, CDR2 FQNNGV. The DNA for the CDR3 is TGTGCCAGCGAGAAGGCCTACGAGCAGTACTTC. Translating gives CASEKAYEQYF.

The chain couples TRBV27 to TRBJ1-6; D ambiguous. Germline CDR1 and CDR2: MNHEY and SMNVEV (reference sequence). V was pared by 6 bases and J by 0 bases, with 9 bases between. The CDR3 loop spans 15 amino acids. In DNA, the CDR3 is TGTGCCAGCAGGTTACAGAGCTCCTATAATTCACCCCTCCACTTT. Translation: CASRLQSSYNSPLHF.

The rearrangement uses TRBV11-2 and TRBJ2-2; 13 bases match TRBD2. The V and J ends lost 5 bases and 7 bases, in that order; junction bases with no gene match: 10. CDR1 is SGHAT and CDR2 is FQNNGV in the germline V gene. The CDR3 spans 17 residues. The CDR3 protein is CASSQIWTSGRSGELFF. Written as DNA, the CDR3 is TGTGCCAGCAGCCAAATATGGACTAGCGGGAGAAGCGGGGAGCTGTTTTTT.

The chain joins TRBV9 to TRBJ2-5; perhaps TRBD1 as D (6 bases). V lost 0 bases and J lost 5, with 11 bases in between. The CDR3 totals 14 residues. Germline V gives CDR1 SGDLS, CDR2 YYNGEE. Here the CDR3 reads CASSVEGGWETQYF. The CDR3 bases are TGTGCCAGCAGCGTAGAAGGGGGTTGGGAGACCCAGTACTTC.

The chain recombines TRBV29-1 with TRBJ2-3; D may be TRBD1 (6 bases). With 6 bases removed from V and 3 bases from J, the gap between germline ends came to 7 bases. Germline V lookup: CDR1 SQVTM, CDR2 ANQGSEA. The CDR3 is made up of 11 amino acids. The CDR3 nucleotides read TGCAGCGTCCAGGGGACAGATACGCAGTATTTT. Its protein product is CSVQGTDTQYF.

This chain uses TRBV4-1 with TRBJ1-6; maybe TRBD1 (5 bases). Trimming shortened V by 4 bases and J by 11 bases, and 24 bases separated the two germline ends. The CDR3 length is 17 residues. The germline CDR1 and CDR2 sequences are MGHRA and YSYEKL. DNA of the CDR3: TGCGCCAGCAGCCTAACCGGGACCTTATCTCTCTCAGCACCCCTCCACTTT. This codes for CASSLTGTLSLSAPLHF.

The chain couples TRBV15 to TRBJ1-6; no definite D call. V lost 0 bases and J 8 bases, leaving 11 bases between the germline ends. Germline CDR1 reads LNHNV; CDR2 reads YYDKDF (reference sequence). This CDR3 region has 15 residues. The CDR3, as DNA: TGTGCCACCAGCAGAGAAGAGTGGCCGGATTCACCCCTCCACTTT. The encoded protein is CATSREEWPDSPLHF.

The V gene is TRBV2, the J gene TRBJ2-7, with D tentatively TRBD1 or TRBD2 (5 bases each). Germline values: CDR1 SNHLY, CDR2 FYNNEI. This CDR3 spans 14 amino acids. Trimming removed 6 bases from V and 0 bases from J, with 12 bases in between. CDR3 nucleotide sequence: TGTGCCAGCAGGACCGGGACGGTCTCCTACGAGCAGTACTTC. This encodes CASRTGTVSYEQYF.

This clone has more than one count but fewer than ten. The genes are TRBV27 and TRBJ2-1; 8 bases are a match to TRBD2. The ends lost 7 bases at V and 6 bases at J; junction bases unmatched: 5. CDR3 length: 13 amino acids. CDR1 is MNHEY and CDR2 is SMNVEV in the germline V gene (reference sequence). CDR3 protein: CASKGLAGNEQFF. CDR3 nucleotide sequence: TGTGCCAGCAAGGGGCTAGCGGGCAATGAGCAGTTCTTC.

This chain uses TRBV10-3 with TRBJ1-2; D unresolved. The V end lost 4 bases, the J end lost 8 bases, and 14 bases lay between the germline ends. Germline V gene lookup returns CDR1 ENHRY and CDR2 SYGVKD. The CDR3 length is 13 residues. The CDR3 DNA follows: TGTGCCATCAGTGTAACAGCTCAAGGGGGCTACACCTTC. Amino acid sequence: CAISVTAQGGYTF.

The V gene is TRBV19, the J gene TRBJ1-1; D perhaps matches TRBD1 (6 bases). Trimming took off 4 bases at V and 6 bases at J, with 12 bases between the two ends. The CDR3 has 13 amino acids. Germline CDR1 LNHDA, CDR2 SQIVND (reference sequence). As DNA, the CDR3 is TGTGCCAGTAGTAGGGGGCGATACGCTGAAGCTTTCTTT. Translation: CASSRGRYAEAFF.

The chain is built from TRBV29-1 and TRBJ1-2, with a possible D match to TRBD1 (6 bases). The germline V gene has CDR1 SQVTM and CDR2 ANQGSEA. The CDR3 is 12 amino acids. Trimming stripped 5 bases from V and 8 bases from J, with 15 bases between. In DNA, the CDR3 is TGCAGCGTTCCCAGGGGAATCGTGGGCTACACCTTC. Translation gives CSVPRGIVGYTF.

This clone was observed a handful of times. The J gene is TRBJ2-1, the V gene TRBV7-8; TRBD2 aligns across 11 bases. From germline, CDR1 is SGHVS and CDR2 FQNEAQ. This CDR3 contains 14 residues. Trimming at V came to 10 bases and at J to 9 bases, leaving 11 bases not matched to a gene. The CDR3 loop reads CATDGGLAAIEQFF. In DNA, the CDR3 is TGTGCCACCGACGGGGGACTAGCGGCGATTGAGCAGTTCTTC.

The V call is TRBV14, the J call TRBJ2-1; 9 nucleotides match TRBD2. Per the germline V gene, CDR1 is SGHDN and CDR2 is FVKESK. The CDR3 loop spans 16 amino acids. The J segment lost 5 bases and the V segment lost 4 bases, leaving 9 bases of the junction unmatched. Here the CDR3 DNA reads TGTGCCAGCAGCCCCTTACACTTAGCGGGGGACAATGAGCAGTTCTTC. This gives the protein CASSPLHLAGDNEQFF.